This TCR beta chain was profiled in a study of Ad26.COV2.S vaccination and SARS-CoV-2 variants. About the research overall: Once or twice, 56 days apart, Ad26.COV2.S was delivered intramuscularly.

Treatment: roughly 18 received Ad26.COV2.S at low or high dose, single or two shots; about five received placebo; per-sample allocation not given. Sampling was done on day 63 after the first vaccine or placebo injection. Of note for this clone: No antigen is known for it.

Profiling relied on immunoSEQ multiplex PCR, and the TCRdb table lists in-frame clones only, not all of them. This sample yields 410,000 or so clones, of which 75% to 95% are seen a single time; 12% belongs to the top ten. The CDR3 sequence is 12 residues long. From germline, CDR1 is MNHEY and CDR2 SVGAGI. V lost 6 bases and J lost 5, with 7 bases in between. Notes on the study in general: People who got the vaccine or the placebo had similar non-spike TCR breadth.

The clonotype originates from a person between 18 and 60 years old who received the Ad26.COV2.S COVID-19 vaccine or a placebo. The input for sequencing was peripheral blood, taken in a trial of Ad26.COV2.S vaccine versus placebo. The rearrangement links TRBV6-5 to TRBJ2-2, with D tentatively TRBD1 (5 bases). The CDR3 coding sequence is TGTGCCAGCAGGTCAGGGACCGGGGAGCTGTTTTTT. This encodes CASRSGTGELFF.